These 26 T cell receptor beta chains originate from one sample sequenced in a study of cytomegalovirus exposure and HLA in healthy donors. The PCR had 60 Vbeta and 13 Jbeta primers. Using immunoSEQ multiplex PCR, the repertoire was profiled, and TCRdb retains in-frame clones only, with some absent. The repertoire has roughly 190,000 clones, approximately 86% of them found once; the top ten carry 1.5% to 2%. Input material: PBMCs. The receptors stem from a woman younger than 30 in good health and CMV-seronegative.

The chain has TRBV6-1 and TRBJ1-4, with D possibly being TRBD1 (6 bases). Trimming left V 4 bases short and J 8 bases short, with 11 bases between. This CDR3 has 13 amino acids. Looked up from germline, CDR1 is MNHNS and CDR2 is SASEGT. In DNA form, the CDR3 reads TGTGCCAGCAGTGTGGGGGCTTTGGAAAAACTGTTTTTT. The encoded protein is CASSVGALEKLFF.

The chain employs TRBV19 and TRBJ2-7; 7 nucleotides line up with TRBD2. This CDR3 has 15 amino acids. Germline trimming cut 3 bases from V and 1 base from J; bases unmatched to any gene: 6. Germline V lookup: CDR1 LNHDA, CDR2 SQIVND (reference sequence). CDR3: CASSIGGLGSYEQYF. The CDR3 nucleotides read TGTGCCAGTAGTATTGGAGGACTAGGTTCCTACGAGCAGTACTTC.

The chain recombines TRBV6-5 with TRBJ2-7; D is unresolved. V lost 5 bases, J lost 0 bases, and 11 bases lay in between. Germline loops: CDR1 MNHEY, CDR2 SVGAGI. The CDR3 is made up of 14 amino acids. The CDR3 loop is CASSTWQNSYEQYF. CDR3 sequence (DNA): TGTGCCAGCAGTACCTGGCAGAACTCCTACGAGCAGTACTTC.

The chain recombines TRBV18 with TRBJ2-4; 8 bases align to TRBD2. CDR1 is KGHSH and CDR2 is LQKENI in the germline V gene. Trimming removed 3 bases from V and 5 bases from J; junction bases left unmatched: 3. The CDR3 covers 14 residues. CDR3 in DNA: TGTGCCAGCTCACCCGGGGGGGCCCAAAACATTCAGTACTTC. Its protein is CASSPGGAQNIQYF. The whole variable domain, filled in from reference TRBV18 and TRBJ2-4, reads NAGVMQNPRHLVRRRGQEARLRCSPMKGHSHVYWYRQLPEEGLKFMVYLQKENIIDESGMPKERFSAEFPKEGPSILRIQQVVRGDSAAYFCASSPGGAQNIQYFGAGTRLSVL.

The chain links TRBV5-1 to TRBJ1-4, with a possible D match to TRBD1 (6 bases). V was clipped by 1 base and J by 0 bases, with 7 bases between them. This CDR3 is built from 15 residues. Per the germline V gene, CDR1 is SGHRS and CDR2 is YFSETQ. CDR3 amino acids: CASSLSGATNEKLFF. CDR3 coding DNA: TGCGCCAGCAGCTTGTCAGGGGCAACTAATGAAAAACTGTTTTTT.

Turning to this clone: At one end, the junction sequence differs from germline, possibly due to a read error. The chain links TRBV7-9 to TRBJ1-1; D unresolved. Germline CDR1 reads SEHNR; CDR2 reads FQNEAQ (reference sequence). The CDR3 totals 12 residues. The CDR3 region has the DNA TGTTCCAGCAGCTTACAGTGGTCTGAAGCTTTCTTT. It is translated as CSSSLQWSEAFF.

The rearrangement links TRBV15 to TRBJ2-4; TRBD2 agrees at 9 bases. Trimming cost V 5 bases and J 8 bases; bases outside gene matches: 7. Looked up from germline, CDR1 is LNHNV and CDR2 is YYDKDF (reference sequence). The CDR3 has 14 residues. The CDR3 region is CATSASGRRDIQYF. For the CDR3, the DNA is TGTGCCACCAGCGCGAGCGGGAGGAGGGACATTCAGTACTTC.

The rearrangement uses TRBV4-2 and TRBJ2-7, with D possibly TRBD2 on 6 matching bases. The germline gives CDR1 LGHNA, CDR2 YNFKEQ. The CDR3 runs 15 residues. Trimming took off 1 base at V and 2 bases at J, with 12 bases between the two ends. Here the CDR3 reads CASSQGVSGPYEQYF. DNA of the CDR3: TGTGCCAGCAGCCAAGGTGTTAGCGGACCCTACGAGCAGTACTTC.

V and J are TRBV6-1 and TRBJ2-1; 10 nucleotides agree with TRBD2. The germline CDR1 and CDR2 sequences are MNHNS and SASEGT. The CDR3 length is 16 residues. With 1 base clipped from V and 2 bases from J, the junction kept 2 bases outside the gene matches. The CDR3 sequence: CASSEEAGGTYNEQFF. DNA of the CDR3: TGTGCCAGCAGTGAAGAAGCGGGAGGGACCTACAATGAGCAGTTCTTC.

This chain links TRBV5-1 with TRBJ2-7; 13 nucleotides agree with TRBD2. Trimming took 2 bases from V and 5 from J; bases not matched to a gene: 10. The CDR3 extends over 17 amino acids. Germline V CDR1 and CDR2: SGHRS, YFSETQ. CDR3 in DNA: TGCGCCAGCAGCTTACACTCCGGGACTAGCGGGGTTAACGAGCAGTACTTC. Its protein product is CASSLHSGTSGVNEQYF.

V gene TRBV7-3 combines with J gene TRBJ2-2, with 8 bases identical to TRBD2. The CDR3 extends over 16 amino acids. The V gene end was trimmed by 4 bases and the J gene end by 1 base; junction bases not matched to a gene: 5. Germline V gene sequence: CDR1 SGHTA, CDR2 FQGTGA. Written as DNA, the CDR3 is TGTGCCAGCAGCTCGGAGAGCGGGAGGAACACCGGGGAGCTGTTTTTT. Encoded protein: CASSSESGRNTGELFF. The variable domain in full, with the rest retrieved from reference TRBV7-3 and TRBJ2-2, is GAGVSQTPSNKVTEKGKYVELRCDPISGHTALYWYRQSLGQGPEFLIYFQGTGAADDSGLPNDRFFAVRPEGSVSTLKIQRTERGDSAVYLCASSSESGRNTGELFFGEGSRLTVL.

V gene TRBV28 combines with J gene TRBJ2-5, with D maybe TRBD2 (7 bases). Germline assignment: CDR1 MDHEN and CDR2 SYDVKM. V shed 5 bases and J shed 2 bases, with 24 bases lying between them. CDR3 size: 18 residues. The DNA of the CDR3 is TGTGCCAGCAGTGTGACCCGAACCTCGGGGGGCTGGCAAGAGACCCAGTACTTC. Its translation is CASSVTRTSGGWQETQYF.

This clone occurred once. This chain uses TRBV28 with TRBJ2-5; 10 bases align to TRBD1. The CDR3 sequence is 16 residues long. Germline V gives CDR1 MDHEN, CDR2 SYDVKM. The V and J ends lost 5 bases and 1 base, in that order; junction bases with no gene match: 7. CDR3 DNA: TGTGCCAGCAGTCCGTTGGGACAGGGGATCCAAGAGACCCAGTACTTC. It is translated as CASSPLGQGIQETQYF.

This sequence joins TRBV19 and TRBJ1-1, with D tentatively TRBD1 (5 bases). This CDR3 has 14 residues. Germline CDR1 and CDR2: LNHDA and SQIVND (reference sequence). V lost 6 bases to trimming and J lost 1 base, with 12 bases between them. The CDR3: CASRVRQGNTEAFF. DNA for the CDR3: TGTGCCAGTAGGGTGCGGCAGGGGAACACTGAAGCTTTCTTT.

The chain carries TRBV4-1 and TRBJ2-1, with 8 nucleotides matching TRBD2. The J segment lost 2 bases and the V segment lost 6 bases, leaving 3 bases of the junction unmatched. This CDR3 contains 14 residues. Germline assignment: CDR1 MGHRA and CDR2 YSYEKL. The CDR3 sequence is CASSGGGTYNEQFF. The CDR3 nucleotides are TGCGCCAGCAGTGGCGGGGGGACCTACAATGAGCAGTTCTTC.

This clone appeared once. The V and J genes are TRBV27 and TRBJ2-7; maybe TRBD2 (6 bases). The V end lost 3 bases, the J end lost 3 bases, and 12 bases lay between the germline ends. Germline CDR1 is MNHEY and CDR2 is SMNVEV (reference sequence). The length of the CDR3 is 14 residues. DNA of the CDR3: TGTGCCAGCAGTTTTGGAGGGAACGTCTACGAGCAGTACTTC. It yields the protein CASSFGGNVYEQYF.

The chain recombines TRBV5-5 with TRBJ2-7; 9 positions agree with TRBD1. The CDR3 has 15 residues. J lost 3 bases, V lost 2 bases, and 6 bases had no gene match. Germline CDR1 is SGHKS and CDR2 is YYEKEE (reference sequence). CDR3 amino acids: CASSLQGAPSYEQYF. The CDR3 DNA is TGTGCCAGCAGCTTACAGGGGGCGCCCAGCTACGAGCAGTACTTC.

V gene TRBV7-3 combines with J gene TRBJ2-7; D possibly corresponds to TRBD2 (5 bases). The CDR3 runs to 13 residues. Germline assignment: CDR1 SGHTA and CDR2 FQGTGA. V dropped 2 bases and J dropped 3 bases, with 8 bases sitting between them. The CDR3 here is CASSLERNYEQYF. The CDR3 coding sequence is TGTGCCAGCAGCTTAGAGCGGAACTACGAGCAGTACTTC.

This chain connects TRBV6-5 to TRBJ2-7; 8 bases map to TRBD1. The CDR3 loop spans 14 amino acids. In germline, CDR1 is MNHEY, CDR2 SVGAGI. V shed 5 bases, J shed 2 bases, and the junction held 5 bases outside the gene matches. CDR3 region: CASSPGGQAYEQYF. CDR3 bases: TGTGCCAGCAGTCCCGGGGGACAGGCCTACGAGCAGTACTTC.

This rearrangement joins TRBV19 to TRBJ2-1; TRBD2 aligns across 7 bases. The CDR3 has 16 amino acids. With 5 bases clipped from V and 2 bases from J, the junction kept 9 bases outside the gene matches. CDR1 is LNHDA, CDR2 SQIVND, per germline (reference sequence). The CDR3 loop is CASSARSGVPYNEQFF. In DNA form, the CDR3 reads TGTGCCAGTAGTGCCAGAAGCGGGGTCCCCTACAATGAGCAGTTCTTC. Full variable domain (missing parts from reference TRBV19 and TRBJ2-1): DGGITQSPKYLFRKEGQNVTLSCEQNLNHDAMYWYRQDPGQGLRLIYYSQIVNDFQKGDIAEGYSVSREKKESFPLTVTSAQKNPTAFYLCASSARSGVPYNEQFFGPGTRLTVL.

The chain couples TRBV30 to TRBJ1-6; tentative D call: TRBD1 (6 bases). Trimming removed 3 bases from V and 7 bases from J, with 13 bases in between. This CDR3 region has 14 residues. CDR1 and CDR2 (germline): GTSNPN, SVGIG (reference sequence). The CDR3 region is CAWRFAGVNSPLHF. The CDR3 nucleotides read TGTGCCTGGAGGTTTGCAGGGGTGAATTCACCCCTCCACTTT.

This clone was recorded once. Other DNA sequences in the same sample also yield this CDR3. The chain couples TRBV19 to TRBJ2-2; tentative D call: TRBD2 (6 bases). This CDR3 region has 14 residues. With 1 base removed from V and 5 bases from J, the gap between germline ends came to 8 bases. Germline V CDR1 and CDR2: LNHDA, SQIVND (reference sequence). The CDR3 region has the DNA TGTGCCAGTAGTATAGTCGGGGGTACCGGGGAGCTGTTTTTT. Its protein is CASSIVGGTGELFF.

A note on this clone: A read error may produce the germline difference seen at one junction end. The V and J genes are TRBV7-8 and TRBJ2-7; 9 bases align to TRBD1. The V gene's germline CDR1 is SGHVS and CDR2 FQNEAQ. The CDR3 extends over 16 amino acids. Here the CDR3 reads CASSLVGQGISYEQYF. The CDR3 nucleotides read TGTGCCAGCAGTTTAGTTGGACAGGGGATCTCCTACGAGCAGTACTTC. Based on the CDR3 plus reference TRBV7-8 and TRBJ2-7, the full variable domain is GAGVSQSPRYKVAKRGQDVALRCDPISGHVSLFWYQQALGQGPEFLTYFQNEAQLDKSGLPSDRFFAERPEGSVSTLKIQRTQQEDSAVYLCASSLVGQGISYEQYFGPGTRLTVT.

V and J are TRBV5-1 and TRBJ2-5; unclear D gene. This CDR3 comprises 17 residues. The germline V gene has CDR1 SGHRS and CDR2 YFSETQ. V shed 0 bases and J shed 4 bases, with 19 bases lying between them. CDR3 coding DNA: TGCGCCAGCAGCTTGGAAATGCAGGCAAGCCCCCCAGAGACCCAGTACTTC. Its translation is CASSLEMQASPPETQYF. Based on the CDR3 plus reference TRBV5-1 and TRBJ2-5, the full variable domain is KAGVTQTPRYLIKTRGQQVTLSCSPISGHRSVSWYQQTPGQGLQFLFEYFSETQRNKGNFPGRFSGRQFSNSRSEMNVSTLELGDSALYLCASSLEMQASPPETQYFGPGTRLLVL.

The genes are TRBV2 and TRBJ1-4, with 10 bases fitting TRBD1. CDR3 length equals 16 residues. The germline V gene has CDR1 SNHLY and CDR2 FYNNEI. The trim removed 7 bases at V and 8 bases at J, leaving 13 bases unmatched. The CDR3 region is CASIQDRGVIREKLFF. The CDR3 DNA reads TGTGCCAGCATACAGGACAGGGGGGTCATAAGGGAAAAACTGTTTTTT.

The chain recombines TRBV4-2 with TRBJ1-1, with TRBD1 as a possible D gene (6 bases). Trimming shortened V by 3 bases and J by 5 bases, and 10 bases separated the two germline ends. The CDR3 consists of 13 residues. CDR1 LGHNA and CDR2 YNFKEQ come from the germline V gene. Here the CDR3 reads CASSHKGETEAFF. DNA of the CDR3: TGTGCCAGCAGCCATAAGGGGGAGACTGAAGCTTTCTTT.